These T cell receptor beta chains were read from a single sample in a study of blood T cells in healthy people across ages. MiXCR was run by TCRdb on the 5' RACE reads, yielding one entry per CDR3 protein. The sample holds hundreds of thousands of distinct CDR3 sequences, 40% to 50% seen once. Sequenced sample: blood. Every receptor here comes from a man aged 60 to 75 in good health. CDR3s include the opening cysteine and the closing phenylalanine or tryptophan. Fields, in order: D gene, V gene, J gene, clone size, CDR3 DNA, CDR3 protein. A D gene is named only where the DNA matches it firmly. Not every row has a clone size; where given, it reads once, few, many or a size class.

d_call: -; v_call: TRBV11-3; j_call: TRBJ2-1; clone_size: -; cdr3_nt: TGTGCCAGCAGCAATGATCCAGGTGAGCAGTTCTTC; cdr3_aa: CASSNDPGEQFF
d_call: -; v_call: TRBV25-1; j_call: TRBJ2-7; clone_size: few; cdr3_nt: TGTGCCACCGCCCCCCAGAAGTCCTACGAGCAGTACTTC; cdr3_aa: CATAPQKSYEQYF
d_call: TRBD2; v_call: TRBV6-2/TRBV6-3; j_call: TRBJ2-1; clone_size: -; cdr3_nt: TGTGCCAGCAGTTACTCAAACCGACTAGAGGCTAGCGGGCGCGGCAATGAGCAGTTCTTC; cdr3_aa: CASSYSNRLEASGRGNEQFF
d_call: TRBD1; v_call: TRBV29-1; j_call: TRBJ1-1; clone_size: few; cdr3_nt: TGCAGCGTTGAAGTGGAGGGGGCGCACACTGAAGCTTTCTTT; cdr3_aa: CSVEVEGAHTEAFF
d_call: -; v_call: TRBV6-1; j_call: TRBJ2-6; clone_size: -; cdr3_nt: TGTGCCAGCAGTGAACTGATGGGAACTGGGGCCAACGTCCTGACTTTC; cdr3_aa: CASSELMGTGANVLTF
d_call: -; v_call: TRBV6-2/TRBV6-3; j_call: TRBJ2-7; clone_size: few; cdr3_nt: TGTGCCAGCAGTATCACGACTAGTCCCTACGAGCAGTACTTC; cdr3_aa: CASSITTSPYEQYF
d_call: -; v_call: TRBV7-9; j_call: TRBJ2-3; clone_size: -; cdr3_nt: TGTGCCAGCAACCCGGACAGTGACTTGGATACGCAGTATTTT; cdr3_aa: CASNPDSDLDTQYF
d_call: -; v_call: TRBV28; j_call: TRBJ2-5; clone_size: -; cdr3_nt: TGTGCCAGCAGCCGCGGCGAGGAGACCCAGTACTTC; cdr3_aa: CASSRGEETQYF
d_call: -; v_call: TRBV20-1; j_call: TRBJ2-7; clone_size: -; cdr3_nt: TGCAGTGCTAGAGATCACCGGGGCAGATCTTCCTACGAGCAGTACTTC; cdr3_aa: CSARDHRGRSSYEQYF
d_call: TRBD2; v_call: TRBV5-8; j_call: TRBJ2-1; clone_size: few; cdr3_nt: TGTGCCAGCAGCCTAATCCGCGGGGGGGCTTACAATGAGCAGTTCTTC; cdr3_aa: CASSLIRGGAYNEQFF
d_call: -; v_call: TRBV5-1; j_call: TRBJ2-5; clone_size: -; cdr3_nt: TGCGCCAGCAGCCCCAACGCGGCAGGGAGGCAAGAGACCCAGTACTTC; cdr3_aa: CASSPNAAGRQETQYF
d_call: -; v_call: TRBV28; j_call: TRBJ2-3; clone_size: -; cdr3_nt: TGTGCCAGCAGTACCTATCCCGGGGCCAACACAGATACGCAGTATTTT; cdr3_aa: CASSTYPGANTDTQYF
d_call: TRBD2; v_call: TRBV6-6; j_call: TRBJ2-5; clone_size: few; cdr3_nt: TGTGCCAGCAGGCTAGCGGAAGAGACCCAGTACTTC; cdr3_aa: CASRLAEETQYF
d_call: -; v_call: TRBV20-1; j_call: TRBJ1-2; clone_size: -; cdr3_nt: TGCAGTGCTACCGCGCCCGTCTCCGGGGCAGCTAACTATGGCTACACCTTC; cdr3_aa: CSATAPVSGAANYGYTF
d_call: -; v_call: TRBV30; j_call: TRBJ2-7; clone_size: -; cdr3_nt: TGTGCCTCAACCACCAACGGAAGCTCCTACGAGCAGTACTTC; cdr3_aa: CASTTNGSSYEQYF
d_call: -; v_call: TRBV7-9; j_call: TRBJ2-1; clone_size: -; cdr3_nt: TGTGCCAGCAGCTCTACAGGCACTTCTTCCTACAATGAGCAGTTCTTC; cdr3_aa: CASSSTGTSSYNEQFF
d_call: -; v_call: TRBV21-1; j_call: TRBJ1-2; clone_size: -; cdr3_nt: TGTGCCAGTTATGGGGGAGGTCGCTATGGCTACACCTTC; cdr3_aa: CASYGGGRYGYTF
d_call: -; v_call: TRBV7-2; j_call: TRBJ1-1; clone_size: -; cdr3_nt: TGTGCCAGCAGCTTAGTCCATACAGTGAACACTGAAGCTTTCTTT; cdr3_aa: CASSLVHTVNTEAFF
d_call: -; v_call: TRBV7-9; j_call: TRBJ2-7; clone_size: few; cdr3_nt: TGTGCCAGCAGCTTACCCCAGTGGGGGGCTGGCGAGCAGTACTTC; cdr3_aa: CASSLPQWGAGEQYF
d_call: -; v_call: TRBV19; j_call: TRBJ1-2; clone_size: -; cdr3_nt: TGTGCCGGTAGTAAGGCAGGGACGGACTATGGCTACACCTTC; cdr3_aa: CAGSKAGTDYGYTF
d_call: -; v_call: TRBV5-6; j_call: TRBJ1-5; clone_size: -; cdr3_nt: TGTGCCAGCAGCACACATCCCCTCGACAATCAGCCCCAGCATTTT; cdr3_aa: CASSTHPLDNQPQHF
d_call: TRBD2; v_call: TRBV6-6; j_call: TRBJ2-5; clone_size: -; cdr3_nt: TGTGCCAGCAGTGATGTAGGCCTCGGGAGGGAGACCCAGTACTTC; cdr3_aa: CASSDVGLGRETQYF
d_call: -; v_call: TRBV29-1; j_call: TRBJ2-1; clone_size: -; cdr3_nt: TGCAGCGTTGAAGCGATTAGCTACAATGAGCAGTTCTTC; cdr3_aa: CSVEAISYNEQFF
d_call: -; v_call: TRBV12-3/TRBV12-4; j_call: TRBJ2-7; clone_size: -; cdr3_nt: TGTGCCAGCAGTTTAGTGGGAGTCTACGAGCAGTACTTC; cdr3_aa: CASSLVGVYEQYF
d_call: TRBD1; v_call: TRBV6-1; j_call: TRBJ2-2; clone_size: -; cdr3_nt: TGTGCCAGCAGATGGACAGGGGGGGACGGGGAGCTGTTTTTT; cdr3_aa: CASRWTGGDGELFF
d_call: -; v_call: TRBV3-1; j_call: TRBJ2-6; clone_size: few; cdr3_nt: TGTGCCAGCCGGTCGTATGAGCTCAACGTCCTGACTTTC; cdr3_aa: CASRSYELNVLTF
d_call: TRBD2; v_call: TRBV4-3; j_call: TRBJ2-5; clone_size: few; cdr3_nt: TGCGCCAGCAGCCAAGATCGGGGGGGCGGGACCCAGTACTTC; cdr3_aa: CASSQDRGGGTQYF
d_call: -; v_call: TRBV6-2/TRBV6-3; j_call: TRBJ1-2; clone_size: -; cdr3_nt: TGTGCCAGCAGCCCTAGTGGGTTGAGAAGAAATGGCTACACCTTC; cdr3_aa: CASSPSGLRRNGYTF